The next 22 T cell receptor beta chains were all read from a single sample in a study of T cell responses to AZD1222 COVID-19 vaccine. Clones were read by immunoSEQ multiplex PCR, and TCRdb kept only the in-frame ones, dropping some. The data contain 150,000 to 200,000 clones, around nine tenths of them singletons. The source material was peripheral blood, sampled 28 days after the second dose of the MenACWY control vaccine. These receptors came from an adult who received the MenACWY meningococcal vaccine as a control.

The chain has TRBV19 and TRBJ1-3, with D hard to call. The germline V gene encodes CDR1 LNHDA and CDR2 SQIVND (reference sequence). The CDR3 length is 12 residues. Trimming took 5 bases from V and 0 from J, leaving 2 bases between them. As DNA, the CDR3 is TGTGCCAGTAGTCACTCTGGAAACACCATATATTTT. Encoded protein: CASSHSGNTIYF.

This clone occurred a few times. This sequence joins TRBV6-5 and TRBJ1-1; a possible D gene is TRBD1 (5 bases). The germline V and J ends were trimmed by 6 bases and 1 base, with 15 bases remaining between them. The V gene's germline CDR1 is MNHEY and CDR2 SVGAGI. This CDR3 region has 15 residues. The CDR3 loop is CASRRTGMGNTEAFF. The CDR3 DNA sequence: TGTGCCAGCAGGCGTACAGGCATGGGGAACACTGAAGCTTTCTTT.

CDR3 DNA sequence: TGTGCCAGCAGTTCCAGGCTCCAAAGTCTTAGGCGGAACACTGAAGCTTTCTTT. Amino acid sequence: CASSSRLQSLRRNTEAFF. The chain recombines TRBV28 with TRBJ1-1, with unresolved D. The CDR3 length is 18 residues. V lost 4 bases and J 1 base, leaving 22 bases between the germline ends. CDR1 is MDHEN, CDR2 SYDVKM, per germline.

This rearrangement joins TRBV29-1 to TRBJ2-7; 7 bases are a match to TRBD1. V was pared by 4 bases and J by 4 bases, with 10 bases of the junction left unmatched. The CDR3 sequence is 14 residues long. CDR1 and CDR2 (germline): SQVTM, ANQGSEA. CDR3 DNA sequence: TGCAGCGTTGCCCTCGGACAGGCGGAGTACGAGCAGTACTTC. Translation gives CSVALGQAEYEQYF.

The CDR3 here is CASSPWAHYEQYF. Written as DNA, the CDR3 is TGTGCCAGCAGCCCGTGGGCACACTACGAGCAGTACTTC. The chain combines TRBV3-1 (or the pseudogene TRBV3-2) with TRBJ2-7, with D uncertain. V dropped 4 bases and J dropped 3 bases, with 10 bases sitting between them. The CDR3 length is 13 residues. Germline V lookup: CDR1 LGHDT, CDR2 YNNKEL (reference sequence).

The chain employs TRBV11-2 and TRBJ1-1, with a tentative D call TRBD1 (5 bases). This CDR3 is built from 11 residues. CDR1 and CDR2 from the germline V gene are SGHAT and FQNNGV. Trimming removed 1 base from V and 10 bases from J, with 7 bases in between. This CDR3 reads CASSLGGRAFF. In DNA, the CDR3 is TGTGCCAGCAGCTTAGGGGGGAGAGCTTTCTTT.

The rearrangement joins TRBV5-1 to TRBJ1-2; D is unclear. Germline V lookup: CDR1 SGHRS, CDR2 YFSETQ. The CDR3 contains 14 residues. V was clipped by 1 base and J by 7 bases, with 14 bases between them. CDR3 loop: CASSLWQETGGYTF. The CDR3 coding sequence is TGCGCCAGCAGCTTGTGGCAGGAGACGGGTGGCTACACCTTC.

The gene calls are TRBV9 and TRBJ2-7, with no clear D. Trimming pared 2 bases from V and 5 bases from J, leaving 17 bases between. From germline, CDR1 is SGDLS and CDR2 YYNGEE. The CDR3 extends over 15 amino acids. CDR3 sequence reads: CASSVDGQVVDEQYF. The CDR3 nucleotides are TGTGCCAGCAGCGTCGACGGGCAGGTGGTGGACGAGCAGTACTTC.

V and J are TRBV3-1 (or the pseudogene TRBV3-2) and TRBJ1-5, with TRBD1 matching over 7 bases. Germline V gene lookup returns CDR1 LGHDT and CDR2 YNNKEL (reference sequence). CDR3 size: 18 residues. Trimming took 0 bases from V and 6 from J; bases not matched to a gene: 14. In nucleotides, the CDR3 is TGTGCCAGCAGCCAAGATCTTTATGGAAGGGGGCTTCCTCAGCCCCAGCATTTT. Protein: CASSQDLYGRGLPQPQHF.

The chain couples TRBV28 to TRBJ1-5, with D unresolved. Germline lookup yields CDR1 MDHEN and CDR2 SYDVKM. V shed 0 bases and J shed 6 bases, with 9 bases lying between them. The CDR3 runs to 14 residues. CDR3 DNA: TGTGCCAGCAGTTTATGGGGGTCAGCTCAGCCCCAGCATTTT. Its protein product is CASSLWGSAQPQHF.

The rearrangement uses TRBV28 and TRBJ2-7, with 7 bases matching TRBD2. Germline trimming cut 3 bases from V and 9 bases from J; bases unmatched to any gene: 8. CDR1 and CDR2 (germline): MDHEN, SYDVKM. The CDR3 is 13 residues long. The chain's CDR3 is CASSFSHTGGQYF. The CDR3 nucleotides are TGTGCCAGCAGTTTCTCGCATACGGGAGGGCAGTACTTC.

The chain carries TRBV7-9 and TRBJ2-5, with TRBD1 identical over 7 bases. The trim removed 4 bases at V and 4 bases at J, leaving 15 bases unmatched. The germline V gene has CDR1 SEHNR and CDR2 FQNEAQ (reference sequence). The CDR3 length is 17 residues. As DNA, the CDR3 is TGTGCCAGCAGCTCCCGGGACAGCAGTGGGGATTTAGAGACCCAGTACTTC. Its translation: CASSSRDSSGDLETQYF.

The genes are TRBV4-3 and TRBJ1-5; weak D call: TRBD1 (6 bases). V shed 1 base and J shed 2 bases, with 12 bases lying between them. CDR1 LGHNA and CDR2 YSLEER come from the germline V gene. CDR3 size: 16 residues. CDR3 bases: TGCGCCAGCAGCCAAGGGGGGCCAGGGGGCAATCAGCCCCAGCATTTT. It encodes CASSQGGPGGNQPQHF.

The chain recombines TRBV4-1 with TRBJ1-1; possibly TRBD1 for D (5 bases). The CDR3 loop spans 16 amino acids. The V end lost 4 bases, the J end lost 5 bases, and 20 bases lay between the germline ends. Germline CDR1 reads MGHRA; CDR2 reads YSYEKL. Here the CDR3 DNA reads TGCGCCAGCAGCCTCAGGGAGGGTAGGGGCCAGACTGAAGCTTTCTTT. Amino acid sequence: CASSLREGRGQTEAFF.

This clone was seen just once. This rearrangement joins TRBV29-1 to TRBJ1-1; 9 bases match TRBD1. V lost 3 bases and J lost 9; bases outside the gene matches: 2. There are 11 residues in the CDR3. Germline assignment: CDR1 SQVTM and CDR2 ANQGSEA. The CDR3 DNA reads TGCAGCGTTGAGACAGGGGGAAAAGCTTTCTTT. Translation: CSVETGGKAFF.

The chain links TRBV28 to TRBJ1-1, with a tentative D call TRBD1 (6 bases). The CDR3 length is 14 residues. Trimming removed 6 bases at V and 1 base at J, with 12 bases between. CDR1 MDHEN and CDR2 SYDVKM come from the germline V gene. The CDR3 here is CASRGGGWNTEAFF. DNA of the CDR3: TGTGCCAGCAGGGGAGGGGGTTGGAACACTGAAGCTTTCTTT.

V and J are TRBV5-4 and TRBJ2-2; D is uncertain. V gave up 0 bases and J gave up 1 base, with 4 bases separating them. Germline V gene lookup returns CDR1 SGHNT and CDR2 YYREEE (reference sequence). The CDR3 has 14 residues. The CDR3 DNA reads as TGTGCCAGCAGCTTGGGGGAGAACACCGGGGAGCTGTTTTTT. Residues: CASSLGENTGELFF.

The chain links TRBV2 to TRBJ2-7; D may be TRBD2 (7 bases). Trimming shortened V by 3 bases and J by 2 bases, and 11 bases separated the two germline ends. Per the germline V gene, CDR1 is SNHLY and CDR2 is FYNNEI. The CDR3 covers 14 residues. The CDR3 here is CASSDKGGAYEQYF. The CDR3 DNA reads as TGTGCCAGCAGTGACAAGGGGGGGGCCTACGAGCAGTACTTC.

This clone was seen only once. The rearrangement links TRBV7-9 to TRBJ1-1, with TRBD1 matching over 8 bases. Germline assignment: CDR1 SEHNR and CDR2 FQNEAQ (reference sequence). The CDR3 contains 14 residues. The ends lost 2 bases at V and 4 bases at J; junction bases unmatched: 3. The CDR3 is CASSLQGAATEAFF. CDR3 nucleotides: TGTGCCAGCAGCTTACAGGGGGCCGCCACTGAAGCTTTCTTT. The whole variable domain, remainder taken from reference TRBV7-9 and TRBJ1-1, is DTGVSQNPRHKITKRGQNVTFRCDPISEHNRLYWYRQTLGQGPEFLTYFQNEAQLEKSRLLSDRFSAERPKGSFSTLEIQRTEQGDSAMYLCASSLQGAATEAFFGQGTRLTVV.

The CDR3 coding sequence is TGTGCCAGCAGCCCCGCCGCGGGACTGCACAATGAGCAGTTCTTC. This translates into CASSPAAGLHNEQFF. The rearrangement joins TRBV3-1 (or the pseudogene TRBV3-2) to TRBJ2-1; a weak D match, TRBD2 (6 bases). Germline V gene sequence: CDR1 LGHDT, CDR2 YNNKEL (reference sequence). Trimming stripped 4 bases from V and 5 bases from J, with 15 bases between. This CDR3 has 15 residues.

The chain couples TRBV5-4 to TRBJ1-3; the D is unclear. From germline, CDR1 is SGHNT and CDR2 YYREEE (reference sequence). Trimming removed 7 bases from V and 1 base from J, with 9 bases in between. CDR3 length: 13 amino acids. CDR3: CASFSDSGNTIYF. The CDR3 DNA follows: TGTGCCAGCTTCTCGGATTCTGGAAACACCATATATTTT.

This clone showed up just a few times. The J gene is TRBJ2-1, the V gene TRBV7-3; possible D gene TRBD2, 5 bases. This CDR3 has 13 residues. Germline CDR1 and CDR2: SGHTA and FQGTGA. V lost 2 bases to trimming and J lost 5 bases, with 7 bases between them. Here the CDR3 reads CASSLAGNNEQFF. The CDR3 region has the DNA TGTGCCAGCAGCTTAGCCGGGAACAATGAGCAGTTCTTC.